The TCR beta chain under discussion was sequenced for a study of CD8 T cells in Susac syndrome. Study-level information: Active disease was present in about 6 of the sequenced Susac syndrome patients, whereas fewer than ten of them were in remission. Findings and caveats of the study: In Susac patients, clonal expansion was not detected in CD4+ cells.

Comments on this clonotype: What it binds is not known.

With random hexamers, reverse transcription was performed on about 0.5 to 1 ug of RNA. The method of amplification for TCR beta CDR3 was immunoSEQ multiplex PCR, covering 54 Vbeta and 13 Jbeta. TCRdb independently ran MiXCR on the immunoSEQ multiplex PCR reads; one entry per CDR3 protein. The sample has roughly 130,000 distinct CDR3 sequences, 96% seen once; the top ten hold less than 0.15%. Susac syndrome patients met recently defined diagnostic criteria for definite or probable disease. V lost 1 base and J 1 base, leaving 10 bases between the germline ends. Germline CDR1 is SGHVS and CDR2 is FQNEAQ. The CDR3 length is 15 residues.

The receptor comes from a human donor with Susac syndrome. Specimen: CD4+ T cells from PBMCs. The chain carries TRBV7-8 and TRBJ1-1; maybe TRBD1 (5 bases). In nucleotides, the CDR3 is TGTGCCAGCAGCTTAGAGGCAGGGTCGAACACTGAAGCTTTCTTT. Translating it yields CASSLEAGSNTEAFF.